The entry below describes one TCR beta chain. This clonotype was picked up a small number of times. Its antigen specificity is not known. Base qualities are not provided; no much larger clone lies one nucleotide away. These data originate in a study of CD8 T cells in ankylosing spondylitis (dated by TCRdb to the late 2010s). For the study in its entirety: The study profiled T cell receptor beta repertoires in healthy donors and ankylosing spondylitis patients to find disease-linked TCR variants. The full study cohort comprised about 24 ankylosing spondylitis patients and roughly 110 healthy donors. Peripheral blood samples were taken, and synovial fluid was additionally collected from ankylosing spondylitis patients. Overall results and qualifications from the work: The disease-linked clones were reported to be significantly enriched in matched synovial fluid samples from ankylosing spondylitis patients. Blood from ankylosing spondylitis patients appeared to be characterized by a TCR beta motif made up of under 10 highly homologous amino acid variants. Some motif variants were previously reported in synovial fluid and blood of reactive arthritis patients, suggesting common disease-initiation mechanisms. A CD8+ phenotype was shown by the disease-linked clones, which were found at relatively low frequencies in peripheral blood.

The germline V gene gives CDR1 as MGHRA and CDR2 as YSYEKL. The V and J ends are trimmed by 4 bases and 5 bases, leaving 20 bases between them. Taken from cysteine to phenylalanine, the CDR3 has 16 residues. Only the CDR3 part of the read is kept: 48 bases, read in frame from the first base. Sequencing used an Illumina HiSeq 2500. Quantitative 5'-RACE with molecular barcodes was the method used to prepare the TCR beta libraries. As for the original processing: Disease-linked TCR variants were identified with a new computational method built on a probabilistic model of VDJ rearrangement. The raw public data were reprocessed by TCRdb itself: fastp quality trimming at Q25, MiXCR clonotype calling, in-frame beta chains only. Every entry covers one CDR3 protein and lists the most common genes and DNA from its rows. What appears here as the V and J calls and clone size reflects TCRdb's work, not the paper's. Counted in this sample were approximately 220,000 distinct CDR3 sequences; about 18% of them appeared once. About 42% of the sample belongs to the ten largest clones.

The TCR comes from a male donor with ankylosing spondylitis. The specimen sequenced was blood, either unsorted or a sorted T cell fraction (not recorded which). The chain is assembled from TRBV4-1 and TRBJ1-1; TRBD1 is a possible D gene, resting on 5 matching bases. The bases read TGCGCCAGCAGCCCAAGCAGTTCAGGGCGCGGGACTGAAGCTTTCTTT. Its product reads: CASSPSSSGRGTEAFF.